This T cell receptor beta chain is from a study of T cell responses to AZD1222 COVID-19 vaccine. Study-wide points: White British donors predominated, females outnumbered males, and clonal diversity was possibly underestimated. Repertoire samples came only from after the peak T cell response. Reports indicate that nearly half of spike-specific TCRs are directed at unmutated variant regions.

The protocol was immunoSEQ multiplex PCR, while the TCRdb copy is restricted to in-frame clones and leaves out a portion. The data show about 110,000 clones, around 91% seen once. J gave up 7 bases and V 4 bases, and 0 bases lay outside the gene matches. The CDR3 is made up of 13 amino acids. CDR1 is LGHNA and CDR2 is YSLEER in the germline V gene. About this clone itself: Antigen unknown.

The TCR sequence derives from an adult who received the AZD1222 COVID-19 vaccine. This specimen consisted of peripheral blood, obtained 28 days after the second AZD1222 dose. This chain uses TRBV4-3 with TRBJ1-5; 11 bases line up with TRBD1. The CDR3 region is CASSRDRGQPQHF. CDR3 coding DNA: TGCGCCAGCAGCCGGGACAGGGGGCAGCCCCAGCATTTT.